The 13 T cell receptor beta chains below were found in one sample sequenced in a study of vaccination and CD4 T cells after COVID-19. Sequencing of the DNA from cultured CD4+ T cells was carried out with the Oncomine TCR Beta short-read assay. TCRdb recomputed calls from the PCR reads with MiXCR, one row per CDR3 protein. The table has approximately 12,000 distinct CDR3 sequences, less than 75% seen once. Noted treatment: roughly 11-day PBMC culture with coronavirus spike peptide pools or control peptides (ViraFEST assay). Their recognized antigens are unknown. Material: CD4+ T cells from blood, cultured in vitro, obtained before SARS-CoV-2 vaccination. The source is a human donor who had recovered from COVID-19.

V gene TRBV20-1 combines with J gene TRBJ1-5; D unresolved. Deletions cut 6 bases from V and 5 bases from J, with 11 bases between. The CDR3 is 12 residues long. Germline V CDR1 and CDR2: DFQATT, SNEGSKA (reference sequence). In nucleotides, the CDR3 is TGCAGTGCCACCGGCGGGGATCAGCCCCAGCATTTT. Translated, it gives CSATGGDQPQHF.

The chain couples TRBV2 to TRBJ1-5; D not resolved. This CDR3 spans 13 amino acids. V lost 7 bases and J 0 bases, leaving 7 bases between the germline ends. The germline V gene has CDR1 SNHLY and CDR2 FYNNEI. The CDR3 DNA sequence: TGTGCCAGCAACCAGTATAGCAATCAGCCCCAGCATTTT. Protein sequence: CASNQYSNQPQHF.

This chain links TRBV7-9 with TRBJ2-3, with D maybe TRBD2 (6 bases). Trimming cost V 9 bases and J 1 base, with 14 bases left between them. This CDR3 contains 14 residues. CDR1 SEHNR and CDR2 FQNEAQ come from the germline V gene (reference sequence). The CDR3 protein is CARGSGLGTDTQYF. The DNA for the CDR3 is TGTGCCAGAGGTAGCGGTTTGGGCACAGATACGCAGTATTTT.

This clonotype showed up just a few times. This chain uses TRBV19 with TRBJ2-5, with 9 positions matching TRBD1. Trimming at V came to 6 bases and at J to 6 bases, leaving 11 bases not matched to a gene. CDR3 length: 15 residues. CDR1 is LNHDA, CDR2 SQIVND, per germline (reference sequence). CDR3 coding DNA: TGTGCCAGTAGAGGCCCGGGACAGGGTCAACAGACCCAGTACTTC. The encoded protein is CASRGPGQGQQTQYF.

The genes are TRBV28 and TRBJ1-5; the D is unclear. Trimming pared 6 bases from V and 5 bases from J, leaving 14 bases between. CDR3 length equals 14 residues. The germline V gene has CDR1 MDHEN and CDR2 SYDVKM. CDR3 sequence reads: CASSLGRQYQPQHF. The DNA of the CDR3 is TGTGCCAGCAGCCTCGGACGCCAATATCAGCCCCAGCATTTT.

This clonotype came up a few times. V is TRBV12-3 or TRBV12-4 and J is TRBJ1-5; no clear D. The length of the CDR3 is 12 residues. Trimming left V 3 bases short and J 10 bases short, with 10 bases between. The CDR3 protein is CASSFNQEPQHF. The CDR3 DNA reads as TGTGCCAGCAGTTTCAACCAAGAACCCCAGCATTTT.

The chain combines TRBV6-2 or TRBV6-3 with TRBJ1-6; 7 positions match TRBD1. Germline-derived CDR1 and CDR2 are MNHEY and SVGEGT. The CDR3 spans 14 residues. Germline trimming cut 8 bases from V and 6 bases from J; bases unmatched to any gene: 7. The CDR3 DNA sequence: TGTGCCAGCTTACGGGACAGACCTAATTCACCCCTCCACTTT. Its translation: CASLRDRPNSPLHF.

V and J are TRBV28 and TRBJ2-7; D might be TRBD1 (7 bases). Germline CDR1 reads MDHEN; CDR2 reads SYDVKM. The CDR3 consists of 14 residues. V was clipped by 3 bases and J by 1 base, with 10 bases between them. In DNA form, the CDR3 reads TGTGCCAGCAGTTTGGAGGGACAGTCCTACGAGCAGTACTTC. Translation gives CASSLEGQSYEQYF.

About this clonotype itself: At one end the junction does not follow the germline gene, possibly because of a read error. The rearrangement links TRBV7-9 to TRBJ2-7, with D hard to call. This CDR3 region has 13 residues. Per germline, CDR1 SEHNR and CDR2 FQNEAQ (reference sequence). CDR3 nucleotide sequence: TGTGCCAGCAGCTTAGAGGTGCCCTACGGGCAGTACTTC. Its protein is CASSLEVPYGQYF.

There are a few counts of this clonotype. The chain joins TRBV2 to TRBJ1-5; D remains ambiguous. The CDR3 length is 13 residues. Germline loops: CDR1 SNHLY, CDR2 FYNNEI. Between the trimmed V and J ends, which lost 5 bases and 0 bases, there was a span of 5 bases. The CDR3 protein is CASSPDSNQPQHF. CDR3 bases: TGTGCCAGCAGTCCGGATAGCAATCAGCCCCAGCATTTT.

The V call is TRBV20-1, the J call TRBJ2-3; D unclear. V shed 5 bases and J shed 0 bases, with 9 bases lying between them. CDR1 is DFQATT and CDR2 is SNEGSKA in the germline V gene (reference sequence). This CDR3 region has 13 residues. CDR3 residues: CSAPHGSTDTQYF. As DNA, the CDR3 is TGCAGTGCTCCCCACGGGAGCACAGATACGCAGTATTTT.

The chain recombines TRBV20-1 with TRBJ2-4, with D maybe TRBD1 (5 bases). The CDR3 is 17 residues long. V was pared by 6 bases and J by 0 bases, with 21 bases between. Per the germline V gene, CDR1 is DFQATT and CDR2 is SNEGSKA (reference sequence). CDR3 sequence reads: CSASTWGSLLAKNIQYF. DNA for the CDR3: TGCAGTGCCTCTACCTGGGGCAGTCTATTAGCCAAAAACATTCAGTACTTC.

For the CDR3, the DNA is TGTGCCAGCAGCAAACTTAGGGTGAGGGTGAACACTGAAGCTTTCTTT. Translated: CASSKLRVRVNTEAFF. The V call is TRBV21-1, the J call TRBJ1-1. TRBV21-1 is an annotated pseudogene. This CDR3 has 16 residues.